This T cell receptor (beta chain) was sequenced for a study of cytomegalovirus exposure and HLA in healthy donors. Study context: Early released data had about 80 million unique TCRs, all coming from HLA-typed donors. Findings of the study overall: Earlier findings revealed that most TCR beta V segments proved productive either about 90% or about 30% of the time.

About this clone: Its cognate antigen is unknown.

V shed 5 bases, J shed 3 bases, and the junction held 3 bases outside the gene matches. Germline V gene lookup returns CDR1 SGHVS and CDR2 FNYEAQ. This CDR3 is 15 amino acids long. PCR amplification relied on 60 Vbeta primers (plus 13 Jbeta primers). TCRdb keeps only in-frame clones here, not all; method: immunoSEQ multiplex PCR. The top ten hold approximately 6.5% of the sample, which has 200,000 or so clones, around four fifths seen once. The V call is TRBV7-6, the J call TRBJ2-7; 14 bases map to TRBD2. What was sequenced was PBMCs. The TCR sequence derives from a woman in her fifties or sixties in good health and CMV-seropositive. CDR3 sequence (DNA): TGTGCCAGCAGCCGGGGACTAGCGGGGGACTACGAGCAGTACTTC. This gives the protein CASSRGLAGDYEQYF.